The sample holds one count of the clone carrying this TCR beta chain. The sample is drawn from a study of blood T cell repertoires in COVID-19. Assay: immunoSEQ multiplex PCR; the TCRdb copy retains only in-frame clones and omits some. The profile shows 220,000 or so clones, more than 85% of them singletons. V gave up 0 bases and J gave up 0 bases, with 8 bases separating them. Germline CDR1 reads SGHRS; CDR2 reads YFSETQ. CDR3 size: 15 residues. This TCR derives from a woman in her 50s with COVID-19, enrolled during active disease. Specimen: peripheral blood. V and J are TRBV5-1 and TRBJ2-3; D unresolved. The CDR3 DNA is TGCGCCAGCAGCTTGGTAGGCGGTAGCACAGATACGCAGTATTTT. It specifies CASSLVGGSTDTQYF.